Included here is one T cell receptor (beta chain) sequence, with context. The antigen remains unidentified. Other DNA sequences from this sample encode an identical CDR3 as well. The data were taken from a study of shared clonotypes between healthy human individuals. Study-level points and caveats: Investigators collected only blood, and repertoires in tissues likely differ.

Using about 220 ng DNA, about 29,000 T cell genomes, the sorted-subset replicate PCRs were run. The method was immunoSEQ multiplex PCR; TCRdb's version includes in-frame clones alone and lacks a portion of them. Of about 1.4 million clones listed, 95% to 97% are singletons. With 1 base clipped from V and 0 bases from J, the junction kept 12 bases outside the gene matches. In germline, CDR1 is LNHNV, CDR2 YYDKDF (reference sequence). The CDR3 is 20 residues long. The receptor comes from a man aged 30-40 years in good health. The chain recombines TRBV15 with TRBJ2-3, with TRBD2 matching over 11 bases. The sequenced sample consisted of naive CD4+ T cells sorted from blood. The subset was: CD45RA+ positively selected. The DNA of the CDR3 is TGTGCCACCAGCAGAGGTATTATGAGACTAGCGGGATCTAGCACAGATACGCAGTATTTT. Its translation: CATSRGIMRLAGSSTDTQYF.